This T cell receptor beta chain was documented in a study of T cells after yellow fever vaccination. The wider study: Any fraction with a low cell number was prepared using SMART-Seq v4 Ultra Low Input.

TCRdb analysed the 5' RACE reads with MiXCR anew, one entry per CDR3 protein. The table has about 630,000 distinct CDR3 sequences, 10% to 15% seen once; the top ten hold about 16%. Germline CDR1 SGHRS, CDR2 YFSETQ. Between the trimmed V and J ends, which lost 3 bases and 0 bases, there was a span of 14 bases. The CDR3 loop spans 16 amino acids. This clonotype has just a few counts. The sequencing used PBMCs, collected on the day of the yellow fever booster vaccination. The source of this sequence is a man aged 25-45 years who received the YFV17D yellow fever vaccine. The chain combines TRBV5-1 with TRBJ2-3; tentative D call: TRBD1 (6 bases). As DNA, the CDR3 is TGCGCCAGCAGCTCAGGGGCTTTAGGAAGCACAGATACGCAGTATTTT. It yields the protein CASSSGALGSTDTQYF. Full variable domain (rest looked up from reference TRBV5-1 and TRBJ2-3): KAGVTQTPRYLIKTRGQQVTLSCSPISGHRSVSWYQQTPGQGLQFLFEYFSETQRNKGNFPGRFSGRQFSNSRSEMNVSTLELGDSALYLCASSSGALGSTDTQYFGPGTRLTVL.